The 16 T cell receptor beta chains below come from one sample, sequenced in a study of blood T cell repertoires in COVID-19. TCRdb keeps only in-frame clones here, not all; method: immunoSEQ multiplex PCR. The sample lists about 240,000 clones, 75% to 90% seen once, with around an eighth in the top ten. The sample comprised peripheral blood. Receptors originate from a woman in her sixties with active or convalescent COVID-19.

This clone has only a few counts. The chain has TRBV6-5 and TRBJ1-3; D is possibly TRBD1 (6 bases). The CDR3 consists of 13 residues. Trimming took off 6 bases at V and 0 bases at J, with 6 bases between the two ends. Germline lookup yields CDR1 MNHEY and CDR2 SVGAGI. The CDR3: CASRDSSGNTIYF. The CDR3 region has the DNA TGTGCCAGCAGGGACAGCTCTGGAAACACCATATATTTT.

V and J are TRBV12-3 or TRBV12-4 and TRBJ2-3; D is perhaps TRBD2 (7 bases). V shed 7 bases and J shed 7 bases, with 15 bases lying between them. The CDR3 is made up of 13 amino acids. The CDR3 loop reads CASTLGGAYTQYF. DNA of the CDR3: TGTGCCAGCACCCTAGGGGGGGCATATACGCAGTATTTT.

This clone was seen once. The chain links TRBV5-1 to TRBJ1-2; 8 bases are a match to TRBD1. The V gene's germline CDR1 is SGHRS and CDR2 YFSETQ. V dropped 5 bases and J dropped 3; count of bases not matched to a gene: 6. The CDR3 extends over 14 amino acids. The DNA for the CDR3 is TGCGCCAGCAGGCCAGGGGGCGCCGACTATGGCTACACCTTC. Translated: CASRPGGADYGYTF.

The chain joins TRBV27 to TRBJ1-4; TRBD1 aligns across 7 bases. V shed 5 bases, J shed 7 bases, and the junction held 10 bases outside the gene matches. The germline V gene has CDR1 MNHEY and CDR2 SMNVEV (reference sequence). The CDR3 has 15 amino acids. The CDR3 spells CASSPYRGPPEKLFF. The CDR3 nucleotides read TGTGCCAGCAGTCCCTACAGGGGACCTCCTGAAAAACTGTTTTTT.

The J gene is TRBJ2-1, the V gene TRBV9, with a tentative D call TRBD1 (5 bases). V lost 4 bases and J 8 bases, leaving 16 bases between the germline ends. Germline CDR1 SGDLS, CDR2 YYNGEE. The CDR3 extends over 14 amino acids. The CDR3 loop reads CASSPATVGHEQFF. The CDR3 DNA is TGTGCCAGCAGCCCCGCGACAGTAGGCCATGAGCAGTTCTTC. The variable domain in full, completed from reference TRBV9 and TRBJ2-1, reads DSGVTQTPKHLITATGQRVTLRCSPRSGDLSVYWYQQSLDQGLQFLIQYYNGEERAKGNILERFSAQQFPDLHSELNLSSLELGDSALYFCASSPATVGHEQFFGPGTRLTVL.

The rearrangement uses TRBV7-8 and TRBJ1-3, with 10 bases matching TRBD1. This CDR3 has 16 residues. Germline values: CDR1 SGHVS, CDR2 FQNEAQ. The J segment lost 0 bases and the V segment lost 4 bases, leaving 3 bases of the junction unmatched. The CDR3 region is CASSSGQGTSGNTIYF. For the CDR3, the DNA is TGTGCCAGCAGCTCGGGACAGGGGACCTCTGGAAACACCATATATTTT.

The rearrangement joins TRBV4-1 to TRBJ1-1; the match to TRBD1 covers 7 bases. Trimming removed 0 bases from V and 3 bases from J; junction bases left unmatched: 4. CDR3 length equals 15 residues. Germline V lookup: CDR1 MGHRA, CDR2 YSYEKL. CDR3 sequence reads: CASSQDSQGDTEAFF. DNA of the CDR3: TGCGCCAGCAGCCAAGATTCCCAGGGGGACACTGAAGCTTTCTTT.

The J gene is TRBJ1-1, the V gene TRBV6-2 or TRBV6-3; possibly TRBD1 for D (6 bases). CDR1 and CDR2 (germline): MNHEY, SVGEGT. With 6 bases removed from V and 0 bases from J, the gap between germline ends came to 17 bases. There are 16 residues in the CDR3. The CDR3 coding sequence is TGTGCCAGCAGCTCCCGGACAGTTTCATTGAACACTGAAGCTTTCTTT. It is translated as CASSSRTVSLNTEAFF.

The J gene is TRBJ2-3, the V gene TRBV27; D perhaps matches TRBD2 (7 bases). The CDR3 loop spans 18 amino acids. With 5 bases removed from V and 2 bases from J, the gap between germline ends came to 23 bases. CDR1 and CDR2 from the germline V gene are MNHEY and SMNVEV (reference sequence). The DNA of the CDR3 is TGTGCCAGCAGTCAACTCCTTGGGGGCGGGGGATACACAGATACGCAGTATTTT. As protein: CASSQLLGGGGYTDTQYF.

V and J are TRBV5-1 and TRBJ1-1, with 9 bases aligning to TRBD1. With V trimmed by 4 bases and J by 0 bases, 4 bases remained unmatched. CDR3 length equals 15 residues. Looked up from germline, CDR1 is SGHRS and CDR2 is YFSETQ. The CDR3 nucleotides read TGCGCCAGCAGCGGACAGGGGAGGGTGAACACTGAAGCTTTCTTT. Protein: CASSGQGRVNTEAFF.

The CDR3 DNA sequence: TGTGCCAGCAGTCCTCCTTTGGCAGGGCCTAACTATGGCTACACCTTC. This encodes CASSPPLAGPNYGYTF. The gene calls are TRBV28 and TRBJ1-2; a possible D gene is TRBD1 (5 bases). Per the germline V gene, CDR1 is MDHEN and CDR2 is SYDVKM. The length of the CDR3 is 16 residues. V was pared by 5 bases and J by 0 bases, with 16 bases between.

The CDR3 loop reads CASSTRLAGGNTGELFF. The DNA of the CDR3 is TGTGCCAGCAGCACCCGACTAGCGGGGGGGAACACCGGGGAGCTGTTTTTT. The rearrangement uses TRBV7-9 and TRBJ2-2; TRBD2 matches at 13 bases. V lost 5 bases to trimming and J lost 1 base; unmatched junction nucleotides: 4. Germline V gene sequence: CDR1 SEHNR, CDR2 FQNEAQ (reference sequence). This CDR3 comprises 17 residues.

J is TRBJ1-1 and V is TRBV27; TRBD1 matches 8 bases. Germline CDR1 is MNHEY and CDR2 is SMNVEV (reference sequence). Losses at the gene ends were 1 base for V and 10 bases for J; bases not matched to a gene: 11. The CDR3 has 15 amino acids. CDR3 residues: CASSLFPRQGKGAFF. The CDR3 DNA follows: TGTGCCAGCAGTTTATTCCCCCGACAGGGGAAGGGAGCTTTCTTT.

The chain couples TRBV6-1 to TRBJ1-1; TRBD1 agrees at 7 bases. The V and J ends lost 3 bases and 6 bases, in that order; junction bases with no gene match: 7. The CDR3 loop spans 14 amino acids. CDR1 and CDR2 (germline): MNHNS, SASEGT. The CDR3 region is CASSDRGYGAEAFF. CDR3 in DNA: TGTGCCAGCAGTGACAGGGGGTACGGAGCTGAAGCTTTCTTT.

The rearrangement uses TRBV29-1 and TRBJ1-1, with 10 bases that match TRBD1. With V trimmed by 1 base and J by 5 bases, 1 base remained unmatched. The CDR3 consists of 13 residues. The germline V gene has CDR1 SQVTM and CDR2 ANQGSEA. CDR3 in amino acids: CSVEGTGGTEAFF. The CDR3 coding sequence is TGCAGCGTTGAAGGGACAGGGGGGACTGAAGCTTTCTTT. The entire variable domain, with the rest obtained from reference TRBV29-1 and TRBJ1-1, is as follows: SAVISQKPSRDICQRGTSLTIQCQVDSQVTMMFWYRQQPGQSLTLIATANQGSEATYESGFVIDKFPISRPNLTFSTLTVSNMSPEDSSIYLCSVEGTGGTEAFFGQGTRLTVV.

V gene TRBV7-9 combines with J gene TRBJ2-5, with 8 bases matching TRBD1. The junction had 4 bases not matched to a gene; V was cut back by 3 bases and J by 1 base. The CDR3 length is 15 residues. CDR1 is SEHNR and CDR2 is FQNEAQ in the germline V gene (reference sequence). CDR3 protein: CASSFGTGFQETQYF. Here the CDR3 DNA reads TGTGCCAGCAGCTTCGGGACAGGCTTCCAAGAGACCCAGTACTTC.